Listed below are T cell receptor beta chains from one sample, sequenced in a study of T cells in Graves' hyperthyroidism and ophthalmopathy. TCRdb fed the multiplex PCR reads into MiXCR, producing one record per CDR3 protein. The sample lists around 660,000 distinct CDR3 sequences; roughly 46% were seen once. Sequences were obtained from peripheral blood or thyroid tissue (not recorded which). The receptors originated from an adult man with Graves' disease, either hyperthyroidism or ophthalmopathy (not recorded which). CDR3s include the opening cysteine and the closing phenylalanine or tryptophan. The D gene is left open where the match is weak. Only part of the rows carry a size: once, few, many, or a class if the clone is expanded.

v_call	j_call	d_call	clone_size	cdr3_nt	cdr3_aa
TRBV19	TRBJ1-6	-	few	TGTGCCAGTAGGCTGACCGGGGGGGGCTCACCCCTCCACTTT	CASRLTGGGSPLHF
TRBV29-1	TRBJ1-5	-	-	TGCAGCGGCTCCGCGGGGGATCAGCCCCAGCATTTT	CSGSAGDQPQHF
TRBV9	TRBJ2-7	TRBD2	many	TGTGCCAGCAGCCCAAACCTAGCGGGAGGGCGCGAGCAGTACTTC	CASSPNLAGGREQYF
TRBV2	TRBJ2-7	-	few	TGTGCCAGCAGTGATTGGTTGTTTCAAGAGGGGCAGCAGTACTTC	CASSDWLFQEGQQYF
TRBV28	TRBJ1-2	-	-	TGTGCCAGCAGCCCAATATCCCTCTATGGCTACACCTTC	CASSPISLYGYTF
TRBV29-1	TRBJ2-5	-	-	TGCAGCCACGGGACCCAGTACTTC	CSHGTQYF
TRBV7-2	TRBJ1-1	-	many	TGTGCCAGCAGCTGGACGGGGGTCCTTATGAACACTGAAGCTTTCTTT	CASSWTGVLMNTEAFF
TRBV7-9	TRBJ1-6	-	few	TGTGCCAGTCTACATAGCTCCTATAATTCACCCCTCCACTTT	CASLHSSYNSPLHF
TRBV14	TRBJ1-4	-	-	TGTGCCAGCAGCCCGGACAGTTCAACTAATGAAAAACTGTTTTTT	CASSPDSSTNEKLFF
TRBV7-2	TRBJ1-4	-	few	TGTGCCAGCAGAGGGGCCACTGAAAAACTGTTTTTT	CASRGATEKLFF
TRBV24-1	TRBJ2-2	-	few	TGTGCCACCAGTGATAGGGGACCCAACACCGGGGAGCTGTTTTTT	CATSDRGPNTGELFF
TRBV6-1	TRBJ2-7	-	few	TGTGCCAGCAGTACCCTCACCGGCGAGCAGTACTTC	CASSTLTGEQYF
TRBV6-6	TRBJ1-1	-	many	TGTGCCAGCAGTCAGGGTCAGGCGAACACTGAAGCTTTCTTT	CASSQGQANTEAFF
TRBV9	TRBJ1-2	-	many	TGTGCCAGCAGCCCAGACGGAGACTATGGCTACACCTTC	CASSPDGDYGYTF
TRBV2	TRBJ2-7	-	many	TGTGCCAGCAGGGACCGAGACTCCTACGAGCAGTACTTC	CASRDRDSYEQYF